This T cell receptor beta chain is drawn from a study of molecular identifiers for immune sequencing clone quantification. Germline values: CDR1 SNHLY, CDR2 FYNNEI. Trimming took 1 base from V and 0 from J, leaving 7 bases between them. The CDR3 is 15 residues long. Notes on this clonotype: The antigen remains undetermined.

Study-wide points: Single-cell amounts of spiked Jurkat TCR RNA were reportedly detectable among approximately 970,000 naive cells.

Generation of bulk TCR libraries relied on previously described methods and listed TCR primers. TCRdb reprocessed the PCR reads via MiXCR and lists one record per CDR3 protein. In the table there are 300,000 to 400,000 distinct CDR3 sequences, roughly 23% of which are singletons. Input material: naive CD8+ T cells from blood, with Jurkat cell RNA spiked in. As for subset: FACS-sorted CD8+CD4-CCR7+CD45RA+ naive T cells. This chain joins TRBV2 and TRBJ1-5; D call uncertain. This receptor was obtained from a human donor in good health. Some libraries in this study had Jurkat cell RNA spiked in. CDR3 sequence reads: CASSEGHASNQPQHF. Here the CDR3 DNA reads TGTGCCAGCAGTGAAGGACACGCTAGCAATCAGCCCCAGCATTTT.